These 32 T cell receptor beta chains originate from one sample sequenced in a study of shared clonotypes between healthy human individuals. Naive CD8 cells lacked CD45RO, underwent positive selection for CCR7 and left out terminally differentiated effector memory CD45RA+ cells. Libraries were prepared by immunoSEQ multiplex PCR; TCRdb keeps only in-frame clonotypes and omits some of them. Of about 1,900,000 clones listed, approximately 94% are singletons. Sequencing input: naive CD8+ T cells sorted from blood. Source of these receptors: a man between 18 and 29 years old in good health.

This clone was seen a single time. V usage is TRBV19 and J usage is TRBJ2-7; TRBD2 agrees at 7 bases. Looked up from germline, CDR1 is LNHDA and CDR2 is SQIVND (reference sequence). V dropped 3 bases and J dropped 3; count of bases not matched to a gene: 5. The CDR3 runs 14 residues. Here the CDR3 reads CASSINAGDYEQYF. CDR3 bases: TGTGCCAGTAGTATTAATGCGGGGGACTACGAGCAGTACTTC.

This clone was counted once. The chain combines TRBV4-1 with TRBJ2-7; unclear D gene. This CDR3 is built from 14 residues. With 0 bases removed from V and 1 base from J, the gap between germline ends came to 7 bases. Germline V CDR1 and CDR2: MGHRA, YSYEKL. The chain's CDR3 is CASSQDQESYEQYF. Here the CDR3 DNA reads TGCGCCAGCAGCCAAGATCAGGAATCCTACGAGCAGTACTTC.

The CDR3 protein is CSVAGGYPYNEQFF. The CDR3 nucleotides are TGCAGCGTTGCAGGGGGATACCCCTACAATGAGCAGTTCTTC. The chain uses TRBV29-1 and TRBJ2-1, with 7 bases identical to TRBD1. This CDR3 contains 14 residues. In germline, CDR1 is SQVTM, CDR2 ANQGSEA. Trimming at V came to 4 bases and at J to 2 bases, leaving 5 bases not matched to a gene.

The rearrangement uses TRBV11-1 and TRBJ2-7, with 7 bases that match TRBD1. The length of the CDR3 is 15 residues. The germline V gene has CDR1 SGHAT and CDR2 FQDESV (reference sequence). With 5 bases clipped from V and 0 bases from J, the junction kept 7 bases outside the gene matches. CDR3 in amino acids: CASSLRQGSSYEQYF. The CDR3 DNA sequence: TGTGCCAGCAGCCTTCGACAGGGCAGCTCCTACGAGCAGTACTTC.

This clone was counted a single time. The chain joins TRBV27 to TRBJ2-1; TRBD2 matches 10 bases. Germline V CDR1 and CDR2: MNHEY, SMNVEV (reference sequence). The CDR3 runs 14 residues. The ends lost 10 bases at V and 2 bases at J; junction bases unmatched: 5. CDR3: CATLSGGTYNEQFF. DNA for the CDR3: TGTGCCACCCTTAGCGGGGGGACCTACAATGAGCAGTTCTTC.

This chain connects TRBV28 to TRBJ2-7, with 11 bases identical to TRBD2. The germline CDR1 and CDR2 sequences are MDHEN and SYDVKM. This CDR3 contains 16 residues. J gave up 2 bases and V 5 bases, and 8 bases lay outside the gene matches. The CDR3 coding sequence is TGTGCCAGCAGTCCAACTAGCGGGAGTTTAACCTACGAGCAGTACTTC. This translates into CASSPTSGSLTYEQYF.

With regard to this clone: This same CDR3 is encoded by further DNA sequences in the sample. The rearrangement joins TRBV7-6 to TRBJ2-1, with TRBD2 matching 9 bases. J lost 0 bases, V lost 1 base, and 1 base had no gene match. Germline-derived CDR1 and CDR2 are SGHVS and FNYEAQ. The CDR3 runs 16 residues. This CDR3 reads CASSLGSGSSYNEQFF. CDR3 DNA: TGTGCCAGCAGCTTAGGTAGCGGGAGCTCCTACAATGAGCAGTTCTTC.

This rearrangement joins TRBV28 to TRBJ2-7; the match to TRBD1 covers 9 bases. Trimming cost V 7 bases and J 8 bases; bases outside gene matches: 18. From germline, CDR1 is MDHEN and CDR2 SYDVKM. The length of the CDR3 is 16 residues. The CDR3 region is CASTFTGGTGRGKQYF. The CDR3 DNA sequence: TGTGCCAGCACCTTTACCGGGGGGACAGGGAGGGGAAAGCAGTACTTC.

V and J are TRBV15 and TRBJ1-2, with TRBD1 matching 11 bases. With 0 bases clipped from V and 5 bases from J, the junction kept 11 bases outside the gene matches. Germline V CDR1 and CDR2: LNHNV, YYDKDF (reference sequence). The CDR3 has 18 amino acids. The chain's CDR3 is CATSRDGVGQGARYGYTF. The CDR3 DNA follows: TGTGCCACCAGCAGAGATGGAGTAGGACAGGGGGCTCGGTATGGCTACACCTTC.

The chain has TRBV4-1 and TRBJ2-7; D tentatively reads TRBD1 or TRBD2 (6 bases each). V lost 3 bases, J lost 3 bases, and 18 bases lay in between. The germline CDR1 and CDR2 sequences are MGHRA and YSYEKL. The CDR3 is 16 amino acids. DNA for the CDR3: TGCGCCAGCAGCCACACTCCAGGGGACTTACTCTACGAGCAGTACTTC. Its translation: CASSHTPGDLLYEQYF.

The chain recombines TRBV27 with TRBJ1-2, with 9 bases fitting TRBD1. This CDR3 region has 14 residues. The germline V gene encodes CDR1 MNHEY and CDR2 SMNVEV (reference sequence). V lost 6 bases to trimming and J lost 5 bases; unmatched junction nucleotides: 7. CDR3 coding DNA: TGTGCCAGCAGGCTTACAGGGGGCGCGTATGGCTACACCTTC. Translating gives CASRLTGGAYGYTF.

V is TRBV15 and J is TRBJ1-5; D is unclear. Germline-derived CDR1 and CDR2 are LNHNV and YYDKDF (reference sequence). This CDR3 spans 14 amino acids. The V and J ends lost 7 bases and 3 bases respectively, with 13 bases between them. Written as DNA, the CDR3 is TGTGCCACCACCACCGGCGGGCTCAATCAGCCCCAGCATTTT. Its protein is CATTTGGLNQPQHF.

The genes are TRBV30 and TRBJ1-2; D may be TRBD1 (6 bases). The V and J ends lost 1 base and 4 bases respectively, with 13 bases between them. In germline, CDR1 is GTSNPN, CDR2 SVGIG (reference sequence). The CDR3 consists of 14 residues. This CDR3 is CAWSGSDSLYGYTF. The CDR3 DNA follows: TGTGCCTGGAGTGGATCGGACAGCCTCTATGGCTACACCTTC.

The chain employs TRBV7-9 and TRBJ2-3, with 7 bases aligning to TRBD2. The CDR3 covers 14 residues. V was pared by 5 bases and J by 3 bases, with 5 bases of the junction left unmatched. Germline V lookup: CDR1 SEHNR, CDR2 FQNEAQ (reference sequence). The CDR3, as DNA: TGTGCCAGCAGCCCTTCCGGGGGGACAGATACGCAGTATTTT. Its protein product is CASSPSGGTDTQYF.

The chain links TRBV5-6 to TRBJ2-7, with no clear D. Germline lookup yields CDR1 SGHDT and CDR2 YYEEEE. This CDR3 contains 13 residues. Trimming took off 3 bases at V and 0 bases at J, with 7 bases between the two ends. As DNA, the CDR3 is TGTGCCAGCAGCTCCTCGAGCTCCTACGAGCAGTACTTC. Protein sequence: CASSSSSSYEQYF.

The chain carries TRBV4-1 and TRBJ1-6; D not certain. CDR1 and CDR2 from the germline V gene are MGHRA and YSYEKL. CDR3 size: 17 residues. Trimming removed 0 bases from V and 7 bases from J, with 16 bases in between. CDR3 protein: CASSQDWRSGGNSPLHF. The DNA of the CDR3 is TGCGCCAGCAGCCAAGATTGGAGGTCGGGAGGGAATTCACCCCTCCACTTT.

The CDR3: CASSPARPNYGYTF. In nucleotides, the CDR3 is TGCGCCAGCAGCCCCGCCAGGCCTAACTATGGCTACACCTTC. This chain uses TRBV4-1 with TRBJ1-2; D is undetermined. This CDR3 has 14 amino acids. V lost 4 bases and J lost 0, with 9 bases in between. Looked up from germline, CDR1 is MGHRA and CDR2 is YSYEKL.

CDR3 nucleotides: TGCGCCAGCAGCTCCCAGGGGGAGCAGTTCTTC. The encoded protein is CASSSQGEQFF. The rearrangement links TRBV5-1 to TRBJ2-1; tentative D call: TRBD1 (6 bases). Trimming stripped 3 bases from V and 10 bases from J, with 8 bases between. Germline assignment: CDR1 SGHRS and CDR2 YFSETQ. The CDR3 consists of 11 residues. Filled out from reference TRBV5-1 and TRBJ2-1, the complete variable domain reads KAGVTQTPRYLIKTRGQQVTLSCSPISGHRSVSWYQQTPGQGLQFLFEYFSETQRNKGNFPGRFSGRQFSNSRSEMNVSTLELGDSALYLCASSSQGEQFFGPGTRLTVL.

The chain combines TRBV6-6 with TRBJ1-2, with D possibly TRBD1 on 5 matching bases. From germline, CDR1 is MNHNY and CDR2 SVGAGI (reference sequence). V dropped 8 bases and J dropped 8 bases, with 12 bases sitting between them. The length of the CDR3 is 11 residues. In DNA, the CDR3 is TGTGCCAGCGCTGCAGGGACCGGCTACACCTTC. Amino acids: CASAAGTGYTF.

The V call is TRBV6-5, the J call TRBJ1-2; the D is unclear. CDR1 is MNHEY, CDR2 SVGAGI, per germline. The CDR3 is made up of 14 amino acids. V was pared by 1 base and J by 3 bases, with 9 bases between. The CDR3 nucleotides are TGTGCCAGCAGTTACTACTTCGGGGACTATGGCTACACCTTC. Translation: CASSYYFGDYGYTF.

V gene TRBV4-1 combines with J gene TRBJ2-5; D gene uncertain. Germline CDR1 is MGHRA and CDR2 is YSYEKL. CDR3 length: 13 residues. Between the trimmed V and J ends, which lost 4 bases and 5 bases, there was a span of 11 bases. The CDR3 DNA follows: TGCGCCAGCAGCCCCCCAGCCGGCGAGACCCAGTACTTC. This sequence encodes CASSPPAGETQYF.

The V and J genes are TRBV2 and TRBJ1-4; D gene unclear. This CDR3 comprises 15 residues. The V gene's germline CDR1 is SNHLY and CDR2 FYNNEI. V lost 3 bases to trimming and J lost 11 bases, with 19 bases between them. The CDR3 here is CASSDIKGSLDKLFF. The CDR3 DNA is TGTGCCAGCAGTGATATCAAAGGATCCTTGGATAAACTGTTTTTT.

This clone was recorded only once. The rearrangement links TRBV10-1 to TRBJ1-1; 9 bases fit TRBD1. The CDR3 runs to 15 residues. J gave up 6 bases and V 6 bases, and 11 bases lay outside the gene matches. Looked up from germline, CDR1 is WNHNN and CDR2 is SYGVQD (reference sequence). The CDR3 protein is CASSGTGPNLAEAFF. As DNA, the CDR3 is TGCGCCAGCAGCGGGACAGGGCCAAACCTGGCTGAAGCTTTCTTT.

The chain combines TRBV7-2 with TRBJ2-7; 13 bases are a match to TRBD2. The CDR3 is made up of 17 amino acids. Unmatched junction bases numbered 10, after V lost 4 bases and J lost 4 bases. CDR1 is SGHTA, CDR2 FQGNSA, per germline. In DNA form, the CDR3 reads TGTGCCAGCAGCTCCCCGGGACTAGCGGGGCTCAGATACGAGCAGTACTTC. Protein product: CASSSPGLAGLRYEQYF.

The chain joins TRBV11-2 to TRBJ2-3; D call uncertain. Trimming cost V 5 bases and J 4 bases, with 13 bases left between them. Germline values: CDR1 SGHAT, CDR2 FQNNGV. The CDR3 has 14 residues. The CDR3 loop is CASSPGPRADTQYF. As DNA, the CDR3 is TGTGCCAGCAGCCCCGGACCCCGGGCAGATACGCAGTATTTT.

The rearrangement uses TRBV29-1 and TRBJ2-7; D may be TRBD1 (5 bases). There are 12 residues in the CDR3. Germline values: CDR1 SQVTM, CDR2 ANQGSEA. Trimming cost V 7 bases and J 3 bases, with 13 bases left between them. CDR3 loop: CSALLQDYEQYF. The CDR3 DNA follows: TGCAGCGCTCTACTACAGGACTACGAGCAGTACTTC.

V usage is TRBV6-5 and J usage is TRBJ1-1; D unresolved. V was shortened by 7 bases and J by 4 bases, with 13 bases between the two germline ends. Germline V lookup: CDR1 MNHEY, CDR2 SVGAGI. The CDR3 covers 13 residues. The CDR3 DNA is TGTGCCAGCAAGGTAGGATTGGGCACTGAAGCTTTCTTT. Its translation is CASKVGLGTEAFF.

This clone has a handful of counts. The chain is built from TRBV20-1 and TRBJ1-2, with 7 bases lining up with TRBD1. Germline CDR1 and CDR2: DFQATT and SNEGSKA (reference sequence). V gave up 5 bases and J gave up 8 bases; unmatched junction bases: 5. The CDR3 spans 11 residues. Written as DNA, the CDR3 is TGCAGTGCTTCCACAGGGGAGGGCTACACCTTC. This codes for CSASTGEGYTF.

This clone was seen once. The V call is TRBV7-9, the J call TRBJ2-1, with 9 bases that match TRBD2. Germline V gene lookup returns CDR1 SEHNR and CDR2 FQNEAQ (reference sequence). The J segment lost 0 bases and the V segment lost 1 base, leaving 4 bases of the junction unmatched. CDR3 length equals 17 residues. The CDR3 nucleotides are TGTGCCAGCAGCTTAGATAGCGGGGGAGCCTCCTACAATGAGCAGTTCTTC. The encoded protein is CASSLDSGGASYNEQFF.

This chain uses TRBV6-5 with TRBJ2-7, with 8 bases that match TRBD1. Germline V gene sequence: CDR1 MNHEY, CDR2 SVGAGI. This CDR3 has 13 residues. V shed 6 bases and J 6 bases; nucleotides not matched to a gene: 7. Here the CDR3 DNA reads TGTGCCAGCAGCTTCGGGACAGGCAGCGAGCAGTACTTC. Its protein is CASSFGTGSEQYF.

This chain connects TRBV5-1 to TRBJ2-7; D gene ambiguous. Germline V lookup: CDR1 SGHRS, CDR2 YFSETQ. Trimming took off 5 bases at V and 2 bases at J, with 8 bases between the two ends. The CDR3 sequence is 12 residues long. CDR3 loop: CASSISPYEQYF. CDR3 sequence (DNA): TGCGCCAGCAGTATATCTCCCTACGAGCAGTACTTC. Full variable domain (missing parts from reference TRBV5-1 and TRBJ2-7): KAGVTQTPRYLIKTRGQQVTLSCSPISGHRSVSWYQQTPGQGLQFLFEYFSETQRNKGNFPGRFSGRQFSNSRSEMNVSTLELGDSALYLCASSISPYEQYFGPGTRLTVT.

This clone was detected only once. This rearrangement joins TRBV27 to TRBJ2-7, with D unresolved. This CDR3 has 13 residues. Germline V gene sequence: CDR1 MNHEY, CDR2 SMNVEV (reference sequence). Deletions cut 5 bases from V and 6 bases from J, with 14 bases between. The CDR3 region is CASSTMPRSEQYF. In DNA form, the CDR3 reads TGTGCCAGCAGTACTATGCCTCGATCCGAGCAGTACTTC.